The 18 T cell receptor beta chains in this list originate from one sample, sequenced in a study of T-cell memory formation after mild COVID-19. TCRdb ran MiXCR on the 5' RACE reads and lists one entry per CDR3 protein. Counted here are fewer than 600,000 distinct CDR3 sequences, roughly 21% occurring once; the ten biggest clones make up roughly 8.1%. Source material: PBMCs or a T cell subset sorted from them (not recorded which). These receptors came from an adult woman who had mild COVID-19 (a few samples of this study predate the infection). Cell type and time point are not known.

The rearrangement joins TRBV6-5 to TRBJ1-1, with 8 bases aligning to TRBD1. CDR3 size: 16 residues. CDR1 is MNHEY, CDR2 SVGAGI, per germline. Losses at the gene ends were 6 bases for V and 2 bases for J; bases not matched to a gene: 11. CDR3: CASSRASTGANTEAFF. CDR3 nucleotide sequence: TGTGCCAGCAGCAGAGCCTCGACAGGGGCAAACACTGAAGCTTTCTTT.

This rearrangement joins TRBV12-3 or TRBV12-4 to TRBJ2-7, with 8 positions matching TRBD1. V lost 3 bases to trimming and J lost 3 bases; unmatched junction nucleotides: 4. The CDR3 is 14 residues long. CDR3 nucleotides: TGTGCCAGCAGTTTCGGCAGGGGGCTCTACGAGCAGTACTTC. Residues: CASSFGRGLYEQYF.

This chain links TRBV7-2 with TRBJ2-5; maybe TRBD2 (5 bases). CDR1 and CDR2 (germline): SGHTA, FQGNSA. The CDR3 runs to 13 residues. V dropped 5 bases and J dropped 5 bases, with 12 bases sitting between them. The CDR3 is CASSRGRPETQYF. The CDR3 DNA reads TGTGCCAGCAGCCGAGGGCGACCCGAGACCCAGTACTTC.

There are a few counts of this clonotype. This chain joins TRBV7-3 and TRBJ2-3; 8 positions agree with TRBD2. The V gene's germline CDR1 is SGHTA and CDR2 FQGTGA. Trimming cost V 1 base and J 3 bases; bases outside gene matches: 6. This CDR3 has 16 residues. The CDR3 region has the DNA TGTGCCAGCAGCTTAAGTCTGGCGGGAGGAACAGATACGCAGTATTTT. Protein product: CASSLSLAGGTDTQYF.

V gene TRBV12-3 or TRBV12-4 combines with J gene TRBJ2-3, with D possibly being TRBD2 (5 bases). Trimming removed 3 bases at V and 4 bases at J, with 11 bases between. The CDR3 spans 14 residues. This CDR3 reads CASSFGAGADTQYF. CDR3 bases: TGTGCCAGCAGTTTTGGCGCGGGCGCAGATACGCAGTATTTT.

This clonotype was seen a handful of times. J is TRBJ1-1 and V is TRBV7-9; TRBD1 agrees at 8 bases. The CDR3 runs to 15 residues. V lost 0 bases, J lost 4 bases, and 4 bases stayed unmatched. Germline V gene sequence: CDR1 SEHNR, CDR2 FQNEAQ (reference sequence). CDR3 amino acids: CASSLAGQGGTEAFF. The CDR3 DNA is TGTGCCAGCAGCTTAGCAGGACAGGGAGGCACTGAAGCTTTCTTT. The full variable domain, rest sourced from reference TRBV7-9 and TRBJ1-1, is DTGVSQNPRHKITKRGQNVTFRCDPISEHNRLYWYRQTLGQGPEFLTYFQNEAQLEKSRLLSDRFSAERPKGSFSTLEIQRTEQGDSAMYLCASSLAGQGGTEAFFGQGTRLTVV.

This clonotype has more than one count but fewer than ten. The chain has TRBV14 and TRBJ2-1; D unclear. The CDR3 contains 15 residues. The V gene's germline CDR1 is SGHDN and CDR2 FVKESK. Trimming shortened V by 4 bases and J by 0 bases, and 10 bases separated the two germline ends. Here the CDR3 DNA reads TGTGCCAGCAGCCCCGGACGGGCCTCCTACAATGAGCAGTTCTTC. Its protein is CASSPGRASYNEQFF.

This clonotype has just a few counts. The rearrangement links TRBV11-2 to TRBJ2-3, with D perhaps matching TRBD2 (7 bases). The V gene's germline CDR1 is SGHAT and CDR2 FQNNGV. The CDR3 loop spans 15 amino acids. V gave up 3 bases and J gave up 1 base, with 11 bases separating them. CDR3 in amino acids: CASSFAGAGTDTQYF. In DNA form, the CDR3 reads TGTGCCAGCAGCTTTGCGGGGGCAGGCACAGATACGCAGTATTTT.

As DNA, the CDR3 is TGCAGTGCTAGAAAGGGCGACGTGATCGAGACCCAGTACTTC. Its translation: CSARKGDVIETQYF. V usage is TRBV20-1 and J usage is TRBJ2-5; no definite D call. Germline lookup yields CDR1 DFQATT and CDR2 SNEGSKA (reference sequence). The germline V and J ends were trimmed by 2 bases and 5 bases, with 15 bases remaining between them. There are 14 residues in the CDR3.

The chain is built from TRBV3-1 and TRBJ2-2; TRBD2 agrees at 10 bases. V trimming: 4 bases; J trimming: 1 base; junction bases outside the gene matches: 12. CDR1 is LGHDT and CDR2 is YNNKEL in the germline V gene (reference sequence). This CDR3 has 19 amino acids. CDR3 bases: TGTGCCAGCAGCCGGAGAGTCCTAGCGGGGGACAAGAACACCGGGGAGCTGTTTTTT. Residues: CASSRRVLAGDKNTGELFF.

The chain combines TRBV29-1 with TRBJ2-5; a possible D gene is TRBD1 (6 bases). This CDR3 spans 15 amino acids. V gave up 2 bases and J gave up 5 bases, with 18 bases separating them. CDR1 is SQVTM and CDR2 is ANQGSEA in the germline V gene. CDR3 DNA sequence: TGCAGCGTTGAAATTATAGGAGTAAGGGGGGAGACCCAGTACTTC. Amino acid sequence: CSVEIIGVRGETQYF.

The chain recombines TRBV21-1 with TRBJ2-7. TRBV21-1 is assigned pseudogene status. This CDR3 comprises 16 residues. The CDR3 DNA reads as TGTGCCAGCAGCAAACCGGGCTGGGATCTCTCCTACGAGCAGTACTTC. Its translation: CASSKPGWDLSYEQYF.

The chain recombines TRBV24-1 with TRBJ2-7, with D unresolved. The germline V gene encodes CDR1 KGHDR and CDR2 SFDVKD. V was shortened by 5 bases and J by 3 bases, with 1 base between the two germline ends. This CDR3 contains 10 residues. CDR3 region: CATSVYEQYF. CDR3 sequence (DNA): TGTGCCACCAGTGTCTACGAGCAGTACTTC.

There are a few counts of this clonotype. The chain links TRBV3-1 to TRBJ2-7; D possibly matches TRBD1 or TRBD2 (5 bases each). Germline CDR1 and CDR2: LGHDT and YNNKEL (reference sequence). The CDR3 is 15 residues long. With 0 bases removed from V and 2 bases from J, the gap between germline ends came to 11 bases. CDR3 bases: TGTGCCAGCAGCCAAGATGGCCGGGGCCCCTACGAGCAGTACTTC. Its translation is CASSQDGRGPYEQYF.

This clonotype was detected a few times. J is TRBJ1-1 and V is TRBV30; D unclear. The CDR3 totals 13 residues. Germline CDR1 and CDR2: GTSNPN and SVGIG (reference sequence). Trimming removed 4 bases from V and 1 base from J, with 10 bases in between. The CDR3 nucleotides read TGTGCCTGGACTCTTTGGGGGAACACTGAAGCTTTCTTT. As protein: CAWTLWGNTEAFF.

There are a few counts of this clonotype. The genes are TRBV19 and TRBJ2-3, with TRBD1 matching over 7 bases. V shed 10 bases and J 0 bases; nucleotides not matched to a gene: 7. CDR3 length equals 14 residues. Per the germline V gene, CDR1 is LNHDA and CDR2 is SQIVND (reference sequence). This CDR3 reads CATRQGPSTDTQYF. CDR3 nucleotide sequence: TGTGCCACGAGACAGGGCCCTAGCACAGATACGCAGTATTTT.

Written as DNA, the CDR3 is TGTGCCACCAGCGAGGGGGCAAGTGAAAAACTGTTTTTT. Amino acids: CATSEGASEKLFF. The chain links TRBV24-1 to TRBJ1-4, with 7 bases lining up with TRBD1. Germline V CDR1 and CDR2: KGHDR, SFDVKD. CDR3 length: 13 residues. The ends lost 7 bases at V and 7 bases at J; junction bases unmatched: 5.

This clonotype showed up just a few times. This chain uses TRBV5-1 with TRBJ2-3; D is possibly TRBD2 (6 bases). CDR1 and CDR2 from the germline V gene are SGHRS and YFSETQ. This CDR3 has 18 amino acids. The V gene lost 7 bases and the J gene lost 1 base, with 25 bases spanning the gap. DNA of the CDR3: TGCGCCAGCCGGAGGGGATACATCCCGAGAGACGGCACAGATACGCAGTATTTT. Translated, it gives CASRRGYIPRDGTDTQYF. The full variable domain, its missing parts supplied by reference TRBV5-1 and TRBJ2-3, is KAGVTQTPRYLIKTRGQQVTLSCSPISGHRSVSWYQQTPGQGLQFLFEYFSETQRNKGNFPGRFSGRQFSNSRSEMNVSTLELGDSALYLCASRRGYIPRDGTDTQYFGPGTRLTVL.